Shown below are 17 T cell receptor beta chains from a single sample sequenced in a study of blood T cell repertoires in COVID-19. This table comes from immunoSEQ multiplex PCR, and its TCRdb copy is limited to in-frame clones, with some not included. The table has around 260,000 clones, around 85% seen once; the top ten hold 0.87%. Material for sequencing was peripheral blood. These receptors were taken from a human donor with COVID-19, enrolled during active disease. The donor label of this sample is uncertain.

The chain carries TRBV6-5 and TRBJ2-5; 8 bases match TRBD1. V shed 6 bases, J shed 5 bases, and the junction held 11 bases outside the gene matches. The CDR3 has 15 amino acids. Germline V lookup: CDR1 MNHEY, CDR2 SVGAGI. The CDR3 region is CASRRRTGRGETQYF. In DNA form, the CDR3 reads TGTGCCAGCAGACGTAGGACAGGGAGAGGGGAGACCCAGTACTTC.

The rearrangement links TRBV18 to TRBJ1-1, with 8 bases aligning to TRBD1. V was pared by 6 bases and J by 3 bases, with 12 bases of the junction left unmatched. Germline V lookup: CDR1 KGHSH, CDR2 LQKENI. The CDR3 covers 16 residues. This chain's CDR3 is CASSLLAGGSDTEAFF. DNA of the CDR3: TGTGCCAGCTCCCTTTTGGCAGGGGGCTCCGACACTGAAGCTTTCTTT.

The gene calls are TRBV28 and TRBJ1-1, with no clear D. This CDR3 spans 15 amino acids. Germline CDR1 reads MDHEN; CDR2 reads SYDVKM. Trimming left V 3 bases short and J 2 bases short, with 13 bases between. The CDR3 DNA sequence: TGTGCCAGCAGTTTCCTGGGCAGGCCCAACACTGAAGCTTTCTTT. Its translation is CASSFLGRPNTEAFF.

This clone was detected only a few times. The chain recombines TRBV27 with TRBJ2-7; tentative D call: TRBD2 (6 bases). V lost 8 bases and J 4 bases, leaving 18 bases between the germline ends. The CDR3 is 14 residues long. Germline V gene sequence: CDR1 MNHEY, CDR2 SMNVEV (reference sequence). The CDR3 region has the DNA TGTGCCAGCGGAACGGGGTGGGACTTGTACGAGCAGTACTTC. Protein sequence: CASGTGWDLYEQYF.

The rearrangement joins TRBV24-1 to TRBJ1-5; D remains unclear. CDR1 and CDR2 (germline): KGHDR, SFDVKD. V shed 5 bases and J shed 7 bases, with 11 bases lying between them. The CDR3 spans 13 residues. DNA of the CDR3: TGTGCCACCAGTGCGAGGGCTCAACAGCCCCAGCATTTT. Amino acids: CATSARAQQPQHF.

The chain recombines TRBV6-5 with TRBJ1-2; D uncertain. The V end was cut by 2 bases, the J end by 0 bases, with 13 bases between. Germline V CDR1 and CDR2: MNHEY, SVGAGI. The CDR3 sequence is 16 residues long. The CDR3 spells CASSYPTPVTNYGYTF. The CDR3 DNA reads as TGTGCCAGCAGTTACCCAACGCCGGTGACTAACTATGGCTACACCTTC.

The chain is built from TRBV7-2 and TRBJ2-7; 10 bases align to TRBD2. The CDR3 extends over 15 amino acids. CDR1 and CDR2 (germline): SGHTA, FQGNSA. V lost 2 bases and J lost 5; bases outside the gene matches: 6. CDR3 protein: CASSLTASGSHEQYF. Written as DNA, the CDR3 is TGTGCCAGCAGCTTAACGGCTAGCGGGAGTCACGAGCAGTACTTC.

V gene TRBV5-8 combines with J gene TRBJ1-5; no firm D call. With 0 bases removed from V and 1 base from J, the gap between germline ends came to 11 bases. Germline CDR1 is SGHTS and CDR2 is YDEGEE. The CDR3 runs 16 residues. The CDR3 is CASSLEVGRSNQPQHF. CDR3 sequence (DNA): TGTGCCAGCAGCTTGGAGGTAGGGAGAAGCAATCAGCCCCAGCATTTT.

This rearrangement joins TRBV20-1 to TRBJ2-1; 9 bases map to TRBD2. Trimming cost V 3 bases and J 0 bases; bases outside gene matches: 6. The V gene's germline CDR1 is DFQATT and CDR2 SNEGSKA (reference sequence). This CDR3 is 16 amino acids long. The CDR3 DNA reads TGCAGTGCTAGTAGCGGGAGAGCGGGCTCCTACAATGAGCAGTTCTTC. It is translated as CSASSGRAGSYNEQFF.

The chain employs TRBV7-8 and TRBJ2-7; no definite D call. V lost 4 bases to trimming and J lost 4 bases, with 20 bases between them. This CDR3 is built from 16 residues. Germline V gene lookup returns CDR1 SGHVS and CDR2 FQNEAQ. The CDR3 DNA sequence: TGTGCCAGCAGCTGGCAGACACTTGGCGCTTTTTACGAGCAGTACTTC. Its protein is CASSWQTLGAFYEQYF.

The CDR3 bases are TGTGCCATCAGTGGGCAGGCAAATCAGCCCCAGCATTTT. Its protein product is CAISGQANQPQHF. This chain joins TRBV10-3 and TRBJ1-5; D unclear. Trimming pared 4 bases from V and 4 bases from J, leaving 8 bases between. CDR1 is ENHRY, CDR2 SYGVKD, per germline. CDR3 length: 13 amino acids.

The CDR3 reads CASSQDPAGAGTDTQYF. In DNA form, the CDR3 reads TGTGCCAGCAGCCAAGACCCAGCGGGAGCTGGGACAGATACGCAGTATTTT. The rearrangement joins TRBV3-1 (or the pseudogene TRBV3-2) to TRBJ2-3; 8 bases agree with TRBD2. Germline values: CDR1 LGHDT, CDR2 YNNKEL (reference sequence). V lost 0 bases to trimming and J lost 3 bases; unmatched junction nucleotides: 8. This CDR3 comprises 17 residues.

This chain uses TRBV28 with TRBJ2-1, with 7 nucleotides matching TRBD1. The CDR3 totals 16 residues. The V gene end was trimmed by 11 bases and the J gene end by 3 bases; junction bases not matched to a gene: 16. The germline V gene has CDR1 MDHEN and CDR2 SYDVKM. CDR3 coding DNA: TGTGCCTCCTGCAACAGGGGCGAAAGATTCTACAATGAGCAGTTCTTC. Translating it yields CASCNRGERFYNEQFF.

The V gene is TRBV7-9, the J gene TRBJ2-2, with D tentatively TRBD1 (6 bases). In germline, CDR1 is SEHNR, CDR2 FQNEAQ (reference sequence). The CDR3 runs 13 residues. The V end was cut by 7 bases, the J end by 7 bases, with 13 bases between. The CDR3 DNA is TGTGCCAGCAACGGACAGTATGGCGGGGAGCTGTTTTTT. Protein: CASNGQYGGELFF.

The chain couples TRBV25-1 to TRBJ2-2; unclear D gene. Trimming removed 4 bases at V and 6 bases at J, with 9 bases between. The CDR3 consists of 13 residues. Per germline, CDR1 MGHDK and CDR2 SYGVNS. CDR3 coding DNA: TGTGCCAGCAGTGTAACTGATGCCGGGGAGCTGTTTTTT. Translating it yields CASSVTDAGELFF. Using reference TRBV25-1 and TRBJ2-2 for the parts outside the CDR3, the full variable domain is EADIYQTPRYLVIGTGKKITLECSQTMGHDKMYWYQQDPGMELHLIHYSYGVNSTEKGDLSSESTVSRIRTEHFPLTLESARPSHTSQYLCASSVTDAGELFFGEGSRLTVL.

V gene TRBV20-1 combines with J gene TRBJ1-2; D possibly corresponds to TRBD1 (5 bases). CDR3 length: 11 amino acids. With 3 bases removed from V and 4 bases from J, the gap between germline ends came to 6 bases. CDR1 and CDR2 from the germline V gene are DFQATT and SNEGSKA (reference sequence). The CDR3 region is CSARGLYGYTF. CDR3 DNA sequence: TGCAGTGCTAGGGGACTCTATGGCTACACCTTC.

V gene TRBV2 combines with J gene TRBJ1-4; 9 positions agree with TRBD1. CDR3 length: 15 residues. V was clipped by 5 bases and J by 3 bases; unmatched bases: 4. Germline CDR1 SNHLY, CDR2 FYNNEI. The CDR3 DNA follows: TGTGCCAGCAGTCCTTGGACAGGGGCTAATGAAAAACTGTTTTTT. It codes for CASSPWTGANEKLFF.